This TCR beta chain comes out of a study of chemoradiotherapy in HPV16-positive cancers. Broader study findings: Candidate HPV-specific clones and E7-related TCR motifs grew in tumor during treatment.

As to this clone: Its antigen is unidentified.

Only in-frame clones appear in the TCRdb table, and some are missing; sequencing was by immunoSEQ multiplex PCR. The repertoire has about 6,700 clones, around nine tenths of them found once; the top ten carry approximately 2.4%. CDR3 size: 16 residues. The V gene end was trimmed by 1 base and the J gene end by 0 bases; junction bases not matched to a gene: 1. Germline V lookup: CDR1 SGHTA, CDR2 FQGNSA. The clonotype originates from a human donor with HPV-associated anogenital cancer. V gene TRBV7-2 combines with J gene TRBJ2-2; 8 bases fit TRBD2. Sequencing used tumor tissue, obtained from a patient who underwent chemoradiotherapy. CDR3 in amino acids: CASSLEAGANTGELFF. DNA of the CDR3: TGTGCCAGCAGCTTAGAAGCGGGGGCGAACACCGGGGAGCTGTTTTTT.